Presented here are 17 T cell receptor beta chains from one specimen sequenced in a study of PD-L1 blockade in urothelial cancer. This table comes from immunoSEQ multiplex PCR, and its TCRdb copy is limited to in-frame clones, with some not included. The data show some 100,000 clones, over 80% seen once. Sample: PBMCs, taken around atezolizumab (anti-PD-L1) treatment. The receptors shown here come from a woman aged 80 or over with urothelial cancer.

A note on this clone: The identical CDR3 is also encoded by other nucleotide sequences in the sample. This rearrangement joins TRBV7-2 to TRBJ2-5, with 7 bases lining up with TRBD2. There are 15 residues in the CDR3. With V trimmed by 1 base and J by 4 bases, 6 bases remained unmatched. Germline values: CDR1 SGHTA, CDR2 FQGNSA. CDR3 coding DNA: TGTGCCAGCAGCTTAGGGGGCGGGAGTGGAGAGACCCAGTACTTC. Encoded protein: CASSLGGGSGETQYF.

The CDR3 sequence: CASSLSTSGNYQPQHF. The DNA for the CDR3 is TGTGCCAGCAGTTTATCAACTTCGGGGAACTATCAGCCCCAGCATTTT. The rearrangement links TRBV28 to TRBJ1-5; D is ambiguous. The ends were cut back, 1 base at V and 5 bases at J, with 15 bases in the middle. Germline V CDR1 and CDR2: MDHEN, SYDVKM. This CDR3 comprises 16 residues.

The chain has TRBV2 and TRBJ2-1; 7 bases line up with TRBD2. Germline V gene lookup returns CDR1 SNHLY and CDR2 FYNNEI. Germline trimming cut 3 bases from V and 5 bases from J; bases unmatched to any gene: 4. This CDR3 has 14 residues. CDR3 in DNA: TGTGCCAGCAGTGACTGGCTAGCGGACAATGAGCAGTTCTTC. It codes for CASSDWLADNEQFF.

The CDR3: CASRPSGRLYEQYF. For the CDR3, the DNA is TGTGCCAGTAGACCTAGCGGGAGACTGTACGAGCAGTACTTC. The chain couples TRBV19 to TRBJ2-7; TRBD2 matches 10 bases. V was pared by 6 bases and J by 4 bases, with 6 bases of the junction left unmatched. Germline assignment: CDR1 LNHDA and CDR2 SQIVND (reference sequence). The CDR3 spans 14 residues.

In its sample, this clone was seen a few times. The chain uses TRBV27 and TRBJ1-2; a possible D gene is TRBD1 (6 bases). V was shortened by 0 bases and J by 3 bases, with 8 bases between the two germline ends. This CDR3 has 14 residues. Per germline, CDR1 MNHEY and CDR2 SMNVEV (reference sequence). The CDR3 nucleotides are TGTGCCAGCAGTTTATCGCAGGGGTACTATGGCTACACCTTC. It specifies CASSLSQGYYGYTF.

The V call is TRBV4-1, the J call TRBJ2-7; possible D gene TRBD1, 5 bases. Trimming took 0 bases from V and 1 from J, leaving 10 bases between them. CDR3 length equals 15 residues. Germline V gene sequence: CDR1 MGHRA, CDR2 YSYEKL. This chain's CDR3 is CASSQETAFSYEQYF. CDR3 DNA: TGCGCCAGCAGCCAAGAGACAGCTTTTTCCTACGAGCAGTACTTC.

The J gene is TRBJ1-5, the V gene TRBV6-6, with D uncertain. CDR1 and CDR2 from the germline V gene are MNHNY and SVGAGI (reference sequence). The CDR3 runs 14 residues. Trimming stripped 3 bases from V and 3 bases from J, with 9 bases between. CDR3 amino acids: CASSYLQVNQPQHF. CDR3 in DNA: TGTGCCAGCAGTTATTTGCAGGTCAATCAGCCCCAGCATTTT.

This chain links TRBV4-2 with TRBJ1-1, with TRBD1 matching 9 bases. The CDR3 has 14 amino acids. The trim removed 0 bases at V and 8 bases at J, leaving 4 bases unmatched. Germline CDR1 is LGHNA and CDR2 is YNFKEQ. The CDR3 region is CASSQDRDREEAFF. CDR3 bases: TGTGCCAGCAGCCAAGACAGGGACAGGGAGGAAGCTTTCTTT.

This sequence joins TRBV5-8 and TRBJ2-1; perhaps TRBD2 as D (5 bases). The germline CDR1 and CDR2 sequences are SGHTS and YDEGEE. The CDR3 loop spans 14 amino acids. V was cut by 0 bases and J by 9 bases, with 13 bases left in between. The CDR3 reads CASSLELVYGEQFF. In DNA form, the CDR3 reads TGTGCCAGCAGCTTGGAACTAGTATACGGTGAGCAGTTCTTC.

This clone was recorded once. The chain joins TRBV2 to TRBJ1-5; D is uncertain. The germline CDR1 and CDR2 sequences are SNHLY and FYNNEI. The V end lost 6 bases, the J end lost 0 bases, and 9 bases lay between the germline ends. This CDR3 region has 14 residues. This CDR3 reads CASRAGYSNQPQHF. In nucleotides, the CDR3 is TGTGCCAGCAGGGCGGGTTATAGCAATCAGCCCCAGCATTTT.

This chain joins TRBV19 and TRBJ2-1; 14 positions agree with TRBD2. V gave up 5 bases and J gave up 9 bases; unmatched junction bases: 9. Germline V gene sequence: CDR1 LNHDA, CDR2 SQIVND (reference sequence). The CDR3 extends over 16 amino acids. CDR3 loop: CASSPRTSGGLIEQFF. The CDR3 DNA reads TGTGCCAGTAGTCCGAGGACTAGCGGGGGGCTCATTGAGCAGTTCTTC.

This clone was seen just once. The V call is TRBV30, the J call TRBJ1-2; TRBD1 might be the D (5 bases). V was shortened by 5 bases and J by 1 base, with 11 bases between the two germline ends. This CDR3 is built from 13 residues. Germline V CDR1 and CDR2: GTSNPN, SVGIG (reference sequence). The CDR3 here is CAWGHGLNYGYTF. The DNA of the CDR3 is TGTGCCTGGGGACACGGGCTTAACTATGGCTACACCTTC.

This chain uses TRBV28 with TRBJ1-1, with D maybe TRBD1 (6 bases). The germline CDR1 and CDR2 sequences are MDHEN and SYDVKM. This CDR3 has 14 amino acids. V lost 4 bases and J lost 7, with 16 bases in between. CDR3 nucleotides: TGTGCCAGCAGTTCCCGTAACAGGGCGATTGAAGCTTTCTTT. Translation gives CASSSRNRAIEAFF.

This clone came up once. The chain recombines TRBV30 with TRBJ1-4; possible D gene TRBD1, 6 bases. The germline V gene encodes CDR1 GTSNPN and CDR2 SVGIG (reference sequence). Between the trimmed V and J ends, which lost 3 bases and 14 bases, there was a span of 25 bases. The CDR3 is 15 amino acids. The chain's CDR3 is CAWSPEMNPPDRLFF. The CDR3 coding sequence is TGTGCCTGGAGCCCAGAGATGAACCCCCCAGACAGGCTGTTTTTT.

The chain is built from TRBV5-4 and TRBJ1-4, with 8 bases lining up with TRBD1. This CDR3 region has 15 residues. The germline gives CDR1 SGHNT, CDR2 YYREEE (reference sequence). V lost 0 bases and J lost 8; bases outside the gene matches: 6. CDR3 nucleotide sequence: TGTGCCAGCAGCTTGGTGTCAGGGGGCACCGAAAAACTGTTTTTT. Protein product: CASSLVSGGTEKLFF.

This chain joins TRBV29-1 and TRBJ1-5; the match to TRBD1 covers 7 bases. This CDR3 spans 14 amino acids. Per germline, CDR1 SQVTM and CDR2 ANQGSEA. Trimming removed 4 bases from V and 2 bases from J; junction bases left unmatched: 5. This chain's CDR3 is CSVAGGGGNQPQHF. CDR3 nucleotides: TGCAGCGTTGCGGGAGGGGGCGGCAATCAGCCCCAGCATTTT.

The chain uses TRBV13 and TRBJ2-1; 9 nucleotides agree with TRBD2. With V trimmed by 5 bases and J by 0 bases, 5 bases remained unmatched. Per germline, CDR1 PRHDT and CDR2 FYEKMQ (reference sequence). The CDR3 has 16 amino acids. The CDR3 region is CASSGEAGGSYNEQFF. The DNA of the CDR3 is TGTGCCAGCAGCGGGGAAGCGGGAGGCTCCTACAATGAGCAGTTCTTC.